By sample share, the clone carrying this T cell receptor beta chain is large (0.1 to 1%). These data belong to a study of long-term antiretroviral therapy in people with HIV. The CDR3 runs 15 residues. CDR1 and CDR2 (germline): WSHSY, SAAADI. J gave up 0 bases and V 6 bases, and 7 bases lay outside the gene matches. The libraries were made with immunoSEQ v3.0 at survey level. The study targeted 40,000-50,000 T-cell genomes per sample in sequencing. TCRdb keeps only in-frame clones here, not all; method: immunoSEQ multiplex PCR. The data contain 10,000 or so clones, around 77% of them singletons. The material was unsorted PBMCs, obtained 0.4 years before starting antiretroviral therapy. The rearrangement links TRBV10-2 to TRBJ2-7, with 8 bases fitting TRBD2. The TCR sequence derives from a man aged 25 to 40 with HIV. CDR3 residues: CASSITSGLSYEQYF. CDR3 DNA sequence: TGCGCCAGCAGCATAACTAGCGGCCTCTCCTACGAGCAGTACTTC.